The 32 T cell receptor beta chains below were found in one sample sequenced in a study of spatial heterogeneity in lung cancer (dated by TCRdb to about 2019). Receptor amplification or capture employed 5' RACE. The run used a NextSeq 500. The public reads were reprocessed in TCRdb via fastp at Q25 and MiXCR, keeping in-frame beta chains. Each CDR3 protein appears once, grouped with its most common genes and DNA. This sample gives tens of thousands of distinct CDR3 sequences in total; roughly 12% of them show up just once. The top ten hold more than 40% of the sample. The time point label for this specimen denotes: sample taken at primary tumor resection. The sample in question was PBMCs, obtained at surgery. All receptors come from a male donor with early-stage non-small cell lung cancer.

The chain carries TRBV4-3 and TRBJ2-5; 7 bases fit TRBD2. Germline assignment: CDR1 LGHNA and CDR2 YSLEER. The junction had 7 bases not matched to a gene; V was cut back by 4 bases and J by 2 bases. The CDR3 length is 15 residues. The CDR3 spells CASSLEASGQETQYF. As DNA, the CDR3 is TGCGCCAGCAGCCTCGAGGCTAGCGGACAAGAGACCCAGTACTTC.

The chain combines TRBV28 with TRBJ1-6; unclear D gene. CDR1 and CDR2 from the germline V gene are MDHEN and SYDVKM. The CDR3 consists of 15 residues. V was shortened by 5 bases and J by 9 bases, with 17 bases between the two germline ends. The CDR3 DNA reads TGTGCCAGCAGTGGCCGGACCGTCTCGGTTTCACCCCTCCACTTT. Translated, it gives CASSGRTVSVSPLHF.

On this clonotype itself: Possible read error: a much larger clone is one base away. The V gene is TRBV9, the J gene TRBJ2-1; either TRBD1 or TRBD2 may supply D (5 bases each). CDR3 size: 15 residues. V dropped 4 bases and J dropped 3 bases, with 14 bases sitting between them. Germline V gene lookup returns CDR1 SGDLS and CDR2 YYNGEE. CDR3 in DNA: TGTGCCAGCAGCCCTACCGGGGCTAGCTACAATGAGCAGTTCTTC. This encodes CASSPTGASYNEQFF.

The chain has TRBV12-3 or TRBV12-4 and TRBJ2-5; 9 nucleotides match TRBD1. Trimming cost V 6 bases and J 5 bases; bases outside gene matches: 7. The CDR3 spans 14 residues. The CDR3 DNA is TGTGCCAGCAGCCGGACAGGGGTCGGGGAGACCCAGTACTTC. This gives the protein CASSRTGVGETQYF.

This clonotype was seen many times. The CDR3 protein is CASSPRRGVYNEQFF. The CDR3 DNA follows: TGTGCCAGTAGTCCTCGACGGGGGGTATACAATGAGCAGTTCTTC. The gene calls are TRBV19 and TRBJ2-1; 7 positions agree with TRBD2. The CDR3 is 15 residues long. V dropped 5 bases and J dropped 4; count of bases not matched to a gene: 8. Germline V gives CDR1 LNHDA, CDR2 SQIVND (reference sequence). Filled out from reference TRBV19 and TRBJ2-1, the complete variable domain reads DGGITQSPKYLFRKEGQNVTLSCEQNLNHDAMYWYRQDPGQGLRLIYYSQIVNDFQKGDIAEGYSVSREKKESFPLTVTSAQKNPTAFYLCASSPRRGVYNEQFFGPGTRLTVL.

V gene TRBV12-3 or TRBV12-4 combines with J gene TRBJ2-5; TRBD1 matches at 9 bases. There are 13 residues in the CDR3. J was trimmed by 7 bases and V by 6 bases; bases with no gene match: 6. For the CDR3, the DNA is TGTGCCAGCAGAACAGGGGGCTTGGTGACCCAGTACTTC. It translates to CASRTGGLVTQYF.

V and J are TRBV28 and TRBJ2-1, with 11 bases lining up with TRBD2. This CDR3 region has 15 residues. J gave up 6 bases and V 6 bases, and 7 bases lay outside the gene matches. The germline V gene encodes CDR1 MDHEN and CDR2 SYDVKM. CDR3 bases: TGTGCCAGCAGACTAGCGGGAGAAAAAGGCAATGAGCAGTTCTTC. This gives the protein CASRLAGEKGNEQFF. Supplemented by reference TRBV28 and TRBJ2-1, the full variable domain reads DVKVTQSSRYLVKRTGEKVFLECVQDMDHENMFWYRQDPGLGLRLIYFSYDVKMKEKGDIPEGYSVSREKKERFSLILESASTNQTSMYLCASRLAGEKGNEQFFGPGTRLTVL.

The J gene is TRBJ2-1, the V gene TRBV29-1; D unclear. This CDR3 comprises 14 residues. The germline V gene encodes CDR1 SQVTM and CDR2 ANQGSEA. Trimming left V 3 bases short and J 0 bases short, with 9 bases between. CDR3 protein: CSVDLASSYNEQFF. The CDR3, as DNA: TGCAGCGTTGATTTGGCCAGCTCCTACAATGAGCAGTTCTTC.

This clonotype was seen a few times. This chain uses TRBV2 with TRBJ1-6, with D unresolved. Trimming shortened V by 2 bases and J by 7 bases, and 6 bases separated the two germline ends. CDR1 SNHLY and CDR2 FYNNEI come from the germline V gene. The CDR3 totals 13 residues. CDR3: CASSERANSPLHF. In DNA form, the CDR3 reads TGTGCCAGCAGTGAAAGGGCGAATTCACCCCTCCACTTT. The whole variable domain, remainder taken from reference TRBV2 and TRBJ1-6, is EPEVTQTPSHQVTQMGQEVILRCVPISNHLYFYWYRQILGQKVEFLVSFYNNEISEKSEIFDDQFSVERPDGSNFTLKIRSTKLEDSAMYFCASSERANSPLHFGNGTRLTVT.

This clonotype has only a few counts. The chain recombines TRBV7-6 with TRBJ2-7, with D maybe TRBD2 (5 bases). V gave up 2 bases and J gave up 7 bases, with 18 bases separating them. The CDR3 is 15 residues long. From germline, CDR1 is SGHVS and CDR2 FNYEAQ. CDR3 DNA: TGTGCCAGCAGCTTATATGGCCCCACGACGGGGGAGCAGTACTTC. This sequence encodes CASSLYGPTTGEQYF. The full variable domain, in which reference TRBV7-6 and TRBJ2-7 provide the parts outside the CDR3, is GAGVSQSPRYKVTKRGQDVALRCDPISGHVSLYWYRQALGQGPEFLTYFNYEAQQDKSGLPNDRFSAERPEGSISTLTIQRTEQRDSAMYRCASSLYGPTTGEQYFGPGTRLTVT.

The chain carries TRBV27 and TRBJ2-3, with 11 nucleotides matching TRBD2. Trimming cost V 0 bases and J 6 bases; bases outside gene matches: 11. Germline V gives CDR1 MNHEY, CDR2 SMNVEV (reference sequence). The CDR3 sequence is 18 residues long. CDR3 in amino acids: CASSLSFLAGGSLDTQYF. In DNA, the CDR3 is TGTGCCAGCAGTTTATCCTTCCTAGCGGGGGGATCATTGGATACGCAGTATTTT.

This clonotype has a handful of counts. The rearrangement uses TRBV7-2 and TRBJ2-1; 14 nucleotides match TRBD2. The length of the CDR3 is 18 residues. V lost 5 bases and J lost 8; bases outside the gene matches: 14. The germline gives CDR1 SGHTA, CDR2 FQGNSA. For the CDR3, the DNA is TGTGCCAGCAGCGAAGGGACTAGCGGGAGATTCCACTCGGATGAGCAGTTCTTC. Its protein product is CASSEGTSGRFHSDEQFF.

This chain connects TRBV7-6 to TRBJ2-4; the D gene is possibly TRBD2 (7 bases). Trimming shortened V by 1 base and J by 0 bases, and 13 bases separated the two germline ends. CDR3 length: 17 amino acids. In germline, CDR1 is SGHVS, CDR2 FNYEAQ. In DNA form, the CDR3 reads TGTGCCAGCAGCTTAGAGGCGGGGGCCATAGCCAAAAACATTCAGTACTTC. Protein product: CASSLEAGAIAKNIQYF.

The chain recombines TRBV7-2 with TRBJ1-1; no firm D call. Germline V CDR1 and CDR2: SGHTA, FQGNSA. Trimming shortened V by 1 base and J by 7 bases, and 10 bases separated the two germline ends. This CDR3 has 13 residues. CDR3 sequence (DNA): TGTGCCAGCAGCTTAGAGCGGATTTATGAAGCTTTCTTT. Its protein is CASSLERIYEAFF.

At least ten counts were recorded for this clonotype. The V gene is TRBV29-1, the J gene TRBJ1-1, with D maybe TRBD1 (6 bases). Germline V gives CDR1 SQVTM, CDR2 ANQGSEA. V was clipped by 7 bases and J by 3 bases, with 15 bases between them. This CDR3 is 13 amino acids long. The CDR3 bases are TGCAGCGGAAATCAGGGGAAGGACACTGAAGCTTTCTTT. Protein: CSGNQGKDTEAFF.

To note about this clonotype: Just one base apart from a much larger clone, this may be a read error. This chain connects TRBV9 to TRBJ2-7; perhaps TRBD2 as D (5 bases). CDR3 size: 15 residues. V was clipped by 0 bases and J by 3 bases, with 13 bases between them. CDR1 and CDR2 (germline): SGDLS, YYNGEE. CDR3 protein: CASSVGSATNYEQYF. CDR3 in DNA: TGTGCCAGCAGCGTAGGCTCCGCGACTAACTACGAGCAGTACTTC.

Only a few counts were recorded for this clonotype. The V call is TRBV7-2, the J call TRBJ2-3, with TRBD2 matching over 8 bases. V lost 5 bases to trimming and J lost 3 bases; unmatched junction nucleotides: 10. Germline V gives CDR1 SGHTA, CDR2 FQGNSA. This CDR3 is 16 amino acids long. The chain's CDR3 is CASSLPTGGLTDTQYF. The CDR3 DNA reads as TGTGCCAGCAGCCTCCCGACGGGGGGGCTTACAGATACGCAGTATTTT.

This clonotype was counted only a few times. The rearrangement joins TRBV5-1 to TRBJ1-5; D not certain. Germline V lookup: CDR1 SGHRS, CDR2 YFSETQ. V lost 2 bases and J lost 3, with 12 bases in between. This CDR3 region has 15 residues. This CDR3 reads CASSFAELDNQPQHF. CDR3 nucleotide sequence: TGCGCCAGCAGCTTCGCAGAGTTAGACAATCAGCCCCAGCATTTT.

This clonotype was found a few times. J is TRBJ2-3 and V is TRBV5-1, with D hard to call. Trimming shortened V by 0 bases and J by 4 bases, and 12 bases separated the two germline ends. CDR1 is SGHRS and CDR2 is YFSETQ in the germline V gene. The CDR3 is 15 amino acids. The chain's CDR3 is CASSLVTTGSDTQYF. The CDR3 region has the DNA TGCGCCAGCAGCTTGGTTACAACGGGCTCAGATACGCAGTATTTT.

The chain joins TRBV20-1 to TRBJ2-7; 7 nucleotides agree with TRBD2. The CDR3 length is 15 residues. The ends lost 3 bases at V and 2 bases at J; junction bases unmatched: 10. Germline CDR1 DFQATT, CDR2 SNEGSKA (reference sequence). For the CDR3, the DNA is TGCAGTGCTAGGTCCTCTGGCGGGGGAACCTACGAGCAGTACTTC. Protein: CSARSSGGGTYEQYF.

The J gene is TRBJ1-5, the V gene TRBV29-1; D unresolved. The CDR3 totals 13 residues. CDR1 is SQVTM, CDR2 ANQGSEA, per germline. Trimming took 4 bases from V and 5 from J, leaving 12 bases between them. Here the CDR3 reads CSVAKQKDQPQHF. CDR3 bases: TGCAGCGTTGCTAAACAGAAAGATCAGCCCCAGCATTTT.

This clonotype was counted at least ten times. V and J are TRBV7-2 and TRBJ2-5; 7 bases map to TRBD2. This CDR3 has 15 amino acids. Unmatched junction bases numbered 6, after V lost 0 bases and J lost 5 bases. The germline V gene has CDR1 SGHTA and CDR2 FQGNSA. The CDR3 DNA sequence: TGTGCCAGCAGCTTAGCGGCGCGGGGAGGGGAGACCCAGTACTTC. It translates to CASSLAARGGETQYF.

A remark on this clonotype: At one end, the junction sequence differs from germline, possibly due to a read error. The rearrangement links TRBV20-1 to TRBJ2-1, with TRBD2 matching 8 bases. In germline, CDR1 is DFQATT, CDR2 SNEGSKA (reference sequence). The CDR3 length is 16 residues. CDR3 sequence reads: CSARPTGTRTYNVQFF. CDR3 in DNA: TGCAGTGCTAGACCCACCGGGACTAGGACCTACAATGTGCAGTTCTTC.

The V gene is TRBV10-3, the J gene TRBJ2-5, with 7 bases aligning to TRBD1. The junction had 25 bases not matched to a gene; V was cut back by 0 bases and J by 3 bases. This CDR3 is built from 22 residues. In germline, CDR1 is ENHRY, CDR2 SYGVKD. CDR3 region: CAISESYVGPGQNYAEEETQYF. DNA for the CDR3: TGTGCCATCAGTGAGTCTTATGTTGGACCGGGACAGAACTATGCTGAGGAAGAGACCCAGTACTTC.

This clonotype was seen many times. The rearrangement joins TRBV20-1 to TRBJ2-7; 10 nucleotides line up with TRBD2. There are 13 residues in the CDR3. In germline, CDR1 is DFQATT, CDR2 SNEGSKA (reference sequence). V was pared by 2 bases and J by 4 bases, with 2 bases of the junction left unmatched. CDR3 residues: CSARLSGRYEQYF. CDR3 in DNA: TGCAGTGCTAGACTTAGCGGGAGGTACGAGCAGTACTTC.

The gene calls are TRBV19 and TRBJ1-5, with TRBD1 matching over 8 bases. The CDR3 has 15 residues. Germline assignment: CDR1 LNHDA and CDR2 SQIVND (reference sequence). J gave up 5 bases and V 4 bases, and 7 bases lay outside the gene matches. The CDR3 region has the DNA TGTGCCAGTAGTACTACCAGGGGGCGCGATCAGCCCCAGCATTTT. It specifies CASSTTRGRDQPQHF.

This chain connects TRBV18 to TRBJ2-7, with D unclear. The germline V and J ends were trimmed by 2 bases and 0 bases, with 8 bases remaining between them. CDR3 length equals 14 residues. The germline CDR1 and CDR2 sequences are KGHSH and LQKENI. This chain's CDR3 is CASSPTEVSYEQYF. The CDR3 nucleotides are TGTGCCAGCTCACCAACAGAAGTCTCCTACGAGCAGTACTTC.

This clonotype has just a few counts. The chain has TRBV7-9 and TRBJ2-1; 7 positions match TRBD1. V gave up 3 bases and J gave up 6 bases; unmatched junction bases: 2. There are 13 residues in the CDR3. Germline V gene lookup returns CDR1 SEHNR and CDR2 FQNEAQ (reference sequence). This CDR3 is CASSLTGSNEQFF. Here the CDR3 DNA reads TGTGCCAGCAGCTTGACAGGGAGCAATGAGCAGTTCTTC.

This chain links TRBV7-9 with TRBJ2-7; D call uncertain. Germline V gene data show CDR1 as SEHNR and CDR2 as FQNEAQ (reference sequence). The V end was cut by 8 bases, the J end by 6 bases, with 20 bases between. This CDR3 comprises 14 residues. CDR3 protein: CASQSGLISTEQYF. The CDR3 DNA reads TGTGCCAGCCAGTCCGGGCTAATCTCTACCGAGCAGTACTTC.

The chain uses TRBV5-4 and TRBJ2-3, with 10 nucleotides matching TRBD1. The CDR3 totals 15 residues. After removal of 3 bases from V and 4 bases from J, the junction contained 5 bases not matched to a gene. Germline V gene lookup returns CDR1 SGHNT and CDR2 YYREEE (reference sequence). CDR3 sequence: CASSSPGQGPDTQYF. The CDR3 nucleotides read TGTGCCAGCAGCTCTCCGGGACAGGGGCCAGATACGCAGTATTTT.

This clonotype was observed a few times. CDR3 in DNA: TGCGCCAGCAGCCAAGAAGCTCCTAAAACAGATACGCAGTATTTT. This translates into CASSQEAPKTDTQYF. The chain has TRBV4-1 and TRBJ2-3; D is ambiguous. This CDR3 spans 15 amino acids. V was cut by 0 bases and J by 3 bases, with 10 bases left in between. Germline V CDR1 and CDR2: MGHRA, YSYEKL.

In the case of this clonotype: This could be a read error, since a much larger clone is one nucleotide away. The chain carries TRBV15 and TRBJ2-5; D is unresolved. Germline-derived CDR1 and CDR2 are LNHNV and YYDKDF (reference sequence). With 0 bases removed from V and 3 bases from J, the gap between germline ends came to 11 bases. The CDR3 covers 15 residues. The CDR3 here is CATSRDTLGEETQYF. The CDR3, as DNA: TGTGCCACCAGCAGAGATACCTTAGGAGAAGAGACCCAGTACTTC.